One sample yielded the 8 T cell receptor beta chains listed below, sequenced in a study of vaccination and CD4 T cells after COVID-19. Antigens of these TCRs are unknown. At the Johns Hopkins FTIC core, DNA taken from cultured CD4+ T cells was sequenced by way of the Oncomine TCR Beta short-read assay. TCRdb reprocessed the PCR reads with MiXCR, giving one entry per CDR3 protein. This table has 10,000 to 13,000 distinct CDR3 sequences, about half appearing once. Noted treatment: roughly 11-day PBMC culture with coronavirus spike peptide pools or control peptides (ViraFEST assay). The specimen sequenced was CD4+ T cells from blood, cultured in vitro. All receptors come from a human donor who had recovered from COVID-19.

This clonotype was seen more than once but under ten times. The chain couples TRBV27 to TRBJ2-2; the D gene could be TRBD1 or TRBD2 (6 bases each). Trimming pared 0 bases from V and 7 bases from J, leaving 27 bases between. The length of the CDR3 is 20 residues. The germline CDR1 and CDR2 sequences are MNHEY and SMNVEV (reference sequence). CDR3 nucleotide sequence: TGTGCCAGCAGTTTATCGGACTACGGGGGCCGGCCGGGTTTATACGGGGAGCTGTTTTTT. It is translated as CASSLSDYGGRPGLYGELFF.

This rearrangement joins TRBV6-1 to TRBJ2-5; 9 positions agree with TRBD2. This CDR3 spans 16 amino acids. Germline CDR1 reads MNHNS; CDR2 reads SASEGT. V was clipped by 6 bases and J by 0 bases; unmatched bases: 8. DNA of the CDR3: TGTGCCAGCAGAGAAAGACTAGCGGCGTACCAAGAGACCCAGTACTTC. This translates into CASRERLAAYQETQYF.

The CDR3 reads CASSYSWAAEAFF. The CDR3 nucleotides read TGTGCCAGCAGTTACTCATGGGCGGCTGAAGCTTTCTTT. J is TRBJ1-1 and V is TRBV6-5, with unresolved D. The V gene's germline CDR1 is MNHEY and CDR2 SVGAGI. The CDR3 consists of 13 residues. V lost 0 bases and J lost 6, with 8 bases in between.

The chain employs TRBV10-3 and TRBJ2-7; 10 nucleotides align to TRBD2. The V gene's germline CDR1 is ENHRY and CDR2 SYGVKD. With V trimmed by 3 bases and J by 2 bases, 4 bases remained unmatched. CDR3 size: 15 residues. CDR3 in amino acids: CAISDSSGRAYEQYF. The CDR3, as DNA: TGTGCCATCAGTGATTCCAGCGGGAGGGCCTACGAGCAGTACTTC.

The rearrangement uses TRBV20-1 and TRBJ2-7; 7 nucleotides line up with TRBD1. CDR1 and CDR2 from the germline V gene are DFQATT and SNEGSKA (reference sequence). Losses at the gene ends were 3 bases for V and 0 bases for J; bases not matched to a gene: 11. CDR3 size: 16 residues. This CDR3 is CSASGGQQTFSYEQYF. As DNA, the CDR3 is TGCAGTGCTAGTGGGGGACAGCAGACCTTCTCCTACGAGCAGTACTTC.

This clonotype occurred a few times. The chain recombines TRBV7-3 with TRBJ2-2; 11 bases fit TRBD2. The germline CDR1 and CDR2 sequences are SGHTA and FQGTGA. This CDR3 has 16 amino acids. The junction had 6 bases not matched to a gene; V was cut back by 3 bases and J by 6 bases. Here the CDR3 reads CASSFSGGDLAGELFF. The CDR3 DNA reads as TGTGCCAGCAGCTTTAGCGGGGGGGATCTGGCCGGGGAGCTGTTTTTT. The full variable domain, with the rest looked up from reference TRBV7-3 and TRBJ2-2, is GAGVSQTPSNKVTEKGKYVELRCDPISGHTALYWYRQSLGQGPEFLIYFQGTGAADDSGLPNDRFFAVRPEGSVSTLKIQRTERGDSAVYLCASSFSGGDLAGELFFGEGSRLTVL.

This clonotype was detected a few times. CDR3 nucleotides: TGTGCCACCAGTAGAAGCGGAGGTTACAATGAGCAGTTCTTC. It encodes CATSRSGGYNEQFF. The chain recombines TRBV24-1 with TRBJ2-1; D is possibly TRBD2 (5 bases). The CDR3 consists of 14 residues. Germline CDR1 and CDR2: KGHDR and SFDVKD. The V gene lost 6 bases and the J gene lost 4 bases, with 12 bases spanning the gap.

This clonotype was seen more than once but under ten times. This chain links TRBV30 with TRBJ1-5; D might be TRBD1 (5 bases). V lost 1 base, J lost 2 bases, and 18 bases lay in between. Germline assignment: CDR1 GTSNPN and CDR2 SVGIG (reference sequence). This CDR3 spans 17 amino acids. The CDR3 DNA is TGTGCCTGGAGTGCGGACCGGGGCCCCAGGGGCAATCAGCCCCAGCATTTT. Translated: CAWSADRGPRGNQPQHF.